The rows below give T cell receptor beta chains drawn from one sample of a study of blood T cells in healthy people across ages. TCRdb redid the calling of the 5' RACE reads with MiXCR, one entry per CDR3 protein. The table lists approximately 690,000 distinct CDR3 sequences, around 41% of them singletons. Input material: blood. The receptors shown here come from a man older than 75 in good health. The CDR3 runs from the conserved cysteine through the conserved F or W. A D gene is named only where the DNA matches it firmly. Some rows mark clone size as missing; the rest say once, few, many or name a class of expanded clone.

v_gene: TRBV6-5; j_gene: TRBJ2-2; d_gene: NA; abundance: NA; CDR3nt: TGTGCCAGCAGTTACGTAGGACAGAGTAAATCCGGGGAGCTGTTTTTT; CDR3aa: CASSYVGQSKSGELFF
v_gene: TRBV7-9; j_gene: TRBJ2-6; d_gene: NA; abundance: NA; CDR3nt: TGTGCCAGCAGCAAAGGGATGGCAGGAGCCACTGGGGCCAACGTCCTGACTTTC; CDR3aa: CASSKGMAGATGANVLTF
v_gene: TRBV11-3; j_gene: TRBJ2-5; d_gene: NA; abundance: few; CDR3nt: TGTGCCAGCAGCTTAGGAGACACCAAAGAGCAGTACTTC; CDR3aa: CASSLGDTKEQYF
v_gene: TRBV6-1; j_gene: TRBJ2-3; d_gene: NA; abundance: few; CDR3nt: TGTGCCAGCAGTGAAGCGGCGGGGCTCACAGATACGCAGTATTTT; CDR3aa: CASSEAAGLTDTQYF
v_gene: TRBV15; j_gene: TRBJ2-1; d_gene: TRBD2; abundance: NA; CDR3nt: TGTGCCACCAGCAGATCTGGGACTAGCGGGGGCAACAATGAGCAGTTCTTC; CDR3aa: CATSRSGTSGGNNEQFF
v_gene: TRBV7-2; j_gene: TRBJ2-3; d_gene: TRBD2; abundance: few; CDR3nt: TGTGCCAGCAGCTTACCAGCGGGGGGCACGGGGACAGATACGCAGTATTTT; CDR3aa: CASSLPAGGTGTDTQYF
v_gene: TRBV7-9; j_gene: TRBJ2-7; d_gene: TRBD1; abundance: NA; CDR3nt: TGTGCCAGCAGCTTAGTGGGGACAGGGTTAACCTACGAGCAGTACTTC; CDR3aa: CASSLVGTGLTYEQYF
v_gene: TRBV12-3/TRBV12-4; j_gene: TRBJ2-3; d_gene: NA; abundance: NA; CDR3nt: TGTGCCAGCAAACCGGGGCCAAGCACAGATACGGAGTATTTT; CDR3aa: CASKPGPSTDTEYF
v_gene: TRBV27; j_gene: TRBJ2-3; d_gene: NA; abundance: NA; CDR3nt: TGTGCCAGCTCTCCCCAGCGGAACACAGATACGCAGTATTTT; CDR3aa: CASSPQRNTDTQYF
v_gene: TRBV5-1; j_gene: TRBJ1-5; d_gene: NA; abundance: few; CDR3nt: TGCGCCAGCAGCTTGACGGGACAAGGTGGTCAGCCCCAGCATTTT; CDR3aa: CASSLTGQGGQPQHF
v_gene: TRBV7-2; j_gene: TRBJ2-7; d_gene: NA; abundance: few; CDR3nt: TGTGCCAGCAGCTCCGCAGGAGGGGGCCCCTACGAGCAGTACTTC; CDR3aa: CASSSAGGGPYEQYF
v_gene: TRBV20-1; j_gene: TRBJ1-4; d_gene: NA; abundance: few; CDR3nt: TGCAGTGCCAGGCTCGGGGAGGGAAAACTGTTTTTT; CDR3aa: CSARLGEGKLFF
v_gene: TRBV28; j_gene: TRBJ2-7; d_gene: NA; abundance: few; CDR3nt: TGTGCCAGCAGGAACGGATCCTACGAGCAGTACTTC; CDR3aa: CASRNGSYEQYF
v_gene: TRBV7-9; j_gene: TRBJ2-7; d_gene: TRBD2; abundance: few; CDR3nt: TGTGCCAGCAGCTCCTTAGCGGGAGCCACCTACGAGCAGTACTTC; CDR3aa: CASSSLAGATYEQYF
v_gene: TRBV29-1; j_gene: TRBJ2-1; d_gene: TRBD2; abundance: many; CDR3nt: TGCAGCGTTGATAAAAGCGGGGCGGTTGAGCAGTTCTTC; CDR3aa: CSVDKSGAVEQFF
v_gene: TRBV12-3/TRBV12-4; j_gene: TRBJ2-3; d_gene: NA; abundance: once; CDR3nt: TGTGCCAGCAGTTTGAGGAGCGCCAACGCAGATACGCAGTATTTT; CDR3aa: CASSLRSANADTQYF
v_gene: TRBV7-3; j_gene: TRBJ2-1; d_gene: NA; abundance: many; CDR3nt: TGTGCCAGCAGCTTAAAAGATAGCTCCTACAATGAGCAGTTCTTC; CDR3aa: CASSLKDSSYNEQFF
v_gene: TRBV20-1; j_gene: TRBJ1-1; d_gene: NA; abundance: NA; CDR3nt: TGCAGTGCTTACTACCGGGACGCTTCCCACGCTGGAGAAGCTTTCTTT; CDR3aa: CSAYYRDASHAGEAFF
v_gene: TRBV4-3; j_gene: TRBJ2-6; d_gene: TRBD1; abundance: NA; CDR3nt: TGCGCCAGCAGCCAAGCATTTCCAGGGGGCCCTGGGGCCAACGTCCTGACTTTC; CDR3aa: CASSQAFPGGPGANVLTF
v_gene: TRBV6-4; j_gene: TRBJ2-1; d_gene: TRBD2; abundance: few; CDR3nt: TGTGCCAGCAGTGACAGCGGGATTGCGGGGGGGTACAATGAGCAGTTCTTC; CDR3aa: CASSDSGIAGGYNEQFF
v_gene: TRBV18; j_gene: TRBJ2-7; d_gene: TRBD2; abundance: NA; CDR3nt: TGTGCCAGCTCACCAACTAGCGGCGCCATCTACGAGCAGTACTTC; CDR3aa: CASSPTSGAIYEQYF
v_gene: TRBV20-1; j_gene: TRBJ2-1; d_gene: TRBD2; abundance: NA; CDR3nt: TGCAGTGCGAGAGGGACTAGCGGCGACAATGAGCAGTTCTTC; CDR3aa: CSARGTSGDNEQFF
v_gene: TRBV6-6; j_gene: TRBJ1-2; d_gene: NA; abundance: NA; CDR3nt: TGTGCCAGCAGTTACCTTTCGGGGGCAGGGTTGGGTGGCTACACCTTC; CDR3aa: CASSYLSGAGLGGYTF
v_gene: TRBV20-1; j_gene: TRBJ2-5; d_gene: TRBD2; abundance: few; CDR3nt: TGCAGCCTTCTTGCGGGAGAAGAGACCCAGTACTTC; CDR3aa: CSLLAGEETQYF
v_gene: TRBV20-1; j_gene: TRBJ2-3; d_gene: TRBD2; abundance: many; CDR3nt: TGCAGTGCTATCCGCGGACTAGCGGGAGGGACTGGAGATACGCAGTATTTT; CDR3aa: CSAIRGLAGGTGDTQYF
v_gene: TRBV6-6; j_gene: TRBJ2-5; d_gene: NA; abundance: many; CDR3nt: TGTGCCACCGGCCAGGTCCAAGAGACCCAGTACTTC; CDR3aa: CATGQVQETQYF
v_gene: TRBV20-1; j_gene: TRBJ2-7; d_gene: NA; abundance: many; CDR3nt: TGCAGTGCTAGTGACAGATACGAGCAGTACTTC; CDR3aa: CSASDRYEQYF
v_gene: TRBV11-2; j_gene: TRBJ2-4; d_gene: TRBD1; abundance: NA; CDR3nt: TGTGCCAGCAGCTTTAAACAGGGGGCCAACATTCAGTACTTC; CDR3aa: CASSFKQGANIQYF
v_gene: TRBV6-2/TRBV6-3; j_gene: TRBJ2-1; d_gene: NA; abundance: NA; CDR3nt: TGTGCCAGCAGTTACCACTCAATCCCAGGCTACAATGAGCAGTTCTTC; CDR3aa: CASSYHSIPGYNEQFF
v_gene: TRBV7-2; j_gene: TRBJ1-6; d_gene: NA; abundance: few; CDR3nt: TGTGCCAGCAGCTTGCCAAGGGGATCCCTCCACTTT; CDR3aa: CASSLPRGSLHF
v_gene: TRBV7-2; j_gene: TRBJ2-1; d_gene: NA; abundance: NA; CDR3nt: TGTGCCAGCAGCCCGACCTGGCAGGCTCGGGGCAATGAGCAGTTCTTC; CDR3aa: CASSPTWQARGNEQFF
v_gene: TRBV11-2; j_gene: TRBJ2-7; d_gene: NA; abundance: few; CDR3nt: TGTGCCAGCAGCTTAGACTTTGCCACGGCCATCTACGAGCAGTACTTC; CDR3aa: CASSLDFATAIYEQYF
v_gene: TRBV20-1; j_gene: TRBJ2-5; d_gene: NA; abundance: NA; CDR3nt: TGCAGTGCTGGTAAAAGGGATGGAGAGACCCAGTACTTC; CDR3aa: CSAGKRDGETQYF
v_gene: TRBV4-2; j_gene: TRBJ2-5; d_gene: NA; abundance: NA; CDR3nt: TGTGCCAGCAGTCCAGAGGGGAGCCGGGACTTTAAAGAGACCCAGTACTTC; CDR3aa: CASSPEGSRDFKETQYF
v_gene: TRBV20-1; j_gene: TRBJ2-1; d_gene: NA; abundance: many; CDR3nt: TGCAGTGGATTTTGGGTCAACAGCGATCACAATGAGCAGTTCTTC; CDR3aa: CSGFWVNSDHNEQFF
v_gene: TRBV7-2; j_gene: TRBJ1-5; d_gene: NA; abundance: NA; CDR3nt: TGTGCCAGCAGCTTAGTGGTCCAAAATCAGCCCCAGCATTTT; CDR3aa: CASSLVVQNQPQHF
v_gene: TRBV6-2/TRBV6-3; j_gene: TRBJ2-3; d_gene: NA; abundance: few; CDR3nt: TGTGCCAGCAGTAAACAGGCGGATACGCAGTATTTT; CDR3aa: CASSKQADTQYF
v_gene: TRBV5-5; j_gene: TRBJ2-3; d_gene: NA; abundance: many; CDR3nt: TGTGCCAGCAGCTTGTATCAGGGCCGTACAGATACGCAGTATTTT; CDR3aa: CASSLYQGRTDTQYF
v_gene: TRBV20-1; j_gene: TRBJ2-1; d_gene: NA; abundance: NA; CDR3nt: TGCAGTGCTACAACCTCATCTAGCGACAATGAGCAGTTCTTC; CDR3aa: CSATTSSSDNEQFF
v_gene: TRBV29-1; j_gene: TRBJ2-3; d_gene: NA; abundance: many; CDR3nt: TGCAGCGTTGAACTGGCAGATACGCAGTATTTT; CDR3aa: CSVELADTQYF
v_gene: TRBV20-1; j_gene: TRBJ2-4; d_gene: NA; abundance: NA; CDR3nt: TGCAGTGCTAGACCTGACAGGAGAAACAAAAACATTCAGTACTTC; CDR3aa: CSARPDRRNKNIQYF
v_gene: TRBV6-2/TRBV6-3; j_gene: TRBJ2-2; d_gene: NA; abundance: few; CDR3nt: TGTGCCAGCAGTTTTCAGGGGTCCACCGGGGAGCTGTTTTTT; CDR3aa: CASSFQGSTGELFF
v_gene: TRBV20-1; j_gene: TRBJ2-7; d_gene: NA; abundance: NA; CDR3nt: TGCAGTGCTAGAACATTTTGGGGGGAGTTTACAGATACGCAGTACTTC; CDR3aa: CSARTFWGEFTDTQYF
v_gene: TRBV28; j_gene: TRBJ2-7; d_gene: NA; abundance: many; CDR3nt: TGTGCCAGCAGATCTCCTAAGGGACATCAGTACTTC; CDR3aa: CASRSPKGHQYF
v_gene: TRBV5-1; j_gene: TRBJ2-5; d_gene: NA; abundance: NA; CDR3nt: TGCGCCAGCAGCTGGGGAGACAGTCCCCTCCAAGAGACCCAGTACTTC; CDR3aa: CASSWGDSPLQETQYF
v_gene: TRBV4-2; j_gene: TRBJ2-7; d_gene: TRBD1; abundance: NA; CDR3nt: TGTGCCAGCAGCCAGGCCGGGACAGGGTCGTCGGGAGAGCAGTACTTC; CDR3aa: CASSQAGTGSSGEQYF
v_gene: TRBV7-8; j_gene: TRBJ2-5; d_gene: NA; abundance: many; CDR3nt: TGTGCCAGCAGCTTAACCTTTCGAAACCAAGAGACCCAGTACTTC; CDR3aa: CASSLTFRNQETQYF